The 32 T cell receptor beta chains listed next were all sequenced from one sample in a study of Graves' ophthalmopathy and Graves' hyperthyroidism. Transcripts of RNA were the source for amplifying TCR beta CDR3 regions. RT-PCR in the first round used HTBI primers; a second-round multiplex PCR followed. Each CDR3 protein gets one entry after TCRdb re-called the multiplex PCR reads with MiXCR. The data contain roughly 170,000 distinct CDR3 sequences, just under 40% of them singletons. Sequenced: peripheral blood. The source is a man aged 25-45 years with Graves' ophthalmopathy.

Worth noting for this clonotype: One end of the junction is discordant with germline, which a read error may explain. This rearrangement joins TRBV7-7 to TRBJ2-6; TRBD1 matches 8 bases. From germline, CDR1 is SSHAT and CDR2 FNYEAQ (reference sequence). There are 18 residues in the CDR3. CDR3 DNA: TGTGCTAGCAGCTGCTCGACAGGGGTTAGCTCTGGGGCCAACGTCCTGACTTTC. It specifies CASSCSTGVSSGANVLTF. Combining the CDR3 with reference TRBV7-7 and TRBJ2-6 gives the whole variable domain GAGVSQSPRYKVTKRGQDVTLRCDPISSHATLYWYQQALGQGPEFLTYFNYEAQPDKSGLPSDRFSAERPEGSISTLTIQRTEQRDSAMYRCASSCSTGVSSGANVLTFGAGSRLTVL.

This clonotype was detected ten times or more. The conserved closing phenylalanine or tryptophan is absent in this CDR3, likely reflecting a read error. The gene calls are TRBV11-3 and TRBJ1-1; possibly TRBD1 for D (6 bases). CDR3 length equals 12 residues. V was cut by 3 bases and J by 7 bases, with 9 bases left in between. Germline CDR1 SGHNT, CDR2 YENEEA. The CDR3 DNA reads as TGTGCCAGCAGCTTCGGGGGCAATGAAGCTTTCTCT. Translating it yields CASSFGGNEAFS.

The chain recombines TRBV28 with TRBJ1-2, with 9 bases aligning to TRBD1. This CDR3 contains 15 residues. The germline V gene encodes CDR1 MDHEN and CDR2 SYDVKM. V lost 3 bases to trimming and J lost 4 bases; unmatched junction nucleotides: 6. DNA for the CDR3: TGTGCCAGCAGTTTTAGGGACAGGGATTTCTATGGCTACACCTTC. As protein: CASSFRDRDFYGYTF.

The rearrangement links TRBV7-9 to TRBJ2-5; 8 positions agree with TRBD2. In germline, CDR1 is SEHNR, CDR2 FQNEAQ (reference sequence). The length of the CDR3 is 14 residues. J was trimmed by 2 bases and V by 5 bases; bases with no gene match: 4. The CDR3 nucleotides read TGTGCCAGCAGCAACCAGCGGGAGCAAGAGACCCAGTACTTC. As protein: CASSNQREQETQYF.

The gene calls are TRBV6-1 and TRBJ1-2; D gene ambiguous. V was clipped by 3 bases and J by 3 bases, with 11 bases between them. This CDR3 contains 14 residues. Germline V gene data show CDR1 as MNHNS and CDR2 as SASEGT. The CDR3 here is CASSDGLVHYGYTF. Written as DNA, the CDR3 is TGTGCCAGCAGTGACGGACTAGTCCACTATGGCTACACCTTC.

The genes are TRBV11-2 and TRBJ2-2, with D perhaps being TRBD1 or TRBD2 (5 bases each). Germline V gives CDR1 SGHAT, CDR2 FQNNGV. The V end was cut by 5 bases, the J end by 2 bases, with 12 bases between. This CDR3 has 15 amino acids. This chain's CDR3 is CASSPRGANTGELFF. The CDR3 coding sequence is TGTGCCAGCAGCCCGAGGGGCGCCAACACCGGGGAGCTGTTTTTT.

V and J are TRBV6-5 and TRBJ1-2; perhaps TRBD1 as D (6 bases). V dropped 2 bases and J dropped 7 bases, with 11 bases sitting between them. The CDR3 contains 13 residues. Germline V gives CDR1 MNHEY, CDR2 SVGAGI. The CDR3 region has the DNA TGTGCCAGCAGTTACCAGGGGCTGGTTGGCTACACCTTC. Protein product: CASSYQGLVGYTF.

The CDR3: CASSIASNQPQHF. CDR3 DNA sequence: TGTGCCAGTAGTATAGCTAGCAATCAGCCCCAGCATTTT. This chain connects TRBV19 to TRBJ1-5; D unresolved. V was clipped by 1 base and J by 0 bases, with 1 base between them. Germline lookup yields CDR1 LNHDA and CDR2 SQIVND (reference sequence). The CDR3 loop spans 13 amino acids.

This clonotype was detected ten times or more. Since a much larger clone is just one base distant, this may be a read error. The chain carries TRBV30 and TRBJ2-2; D unclear. This CDR3 is 11 amino acids long. Germline values: CDR1 GTSNPN, CDR2 SVGIG (reference sequence). The CDR3 nucleotides read TGTGCCAGGAGTGTAAGTGGGGAGCTGTTTTTT. Its translation is CARSVSGELFF.

The chain is built from TRBV28 and TRBJ2-7, with 7 positions matching TRBD2. The germline V gene has CDR1 MDHEN and CDR2 SYDVKM. The CDR3 runs to 15 residues. V trimming: 4 bases; J trimming: 6 bases; junction bases outside the gene matches: 12. CDR3 nucleotides: TGTGCCAGCAGTTCCCCCGGGACGGGGGGAATCGAGCAGTACTTC. Translating it yields CASSSPGTGGIEQYF.

This clonotype was seen many times. The genes are TRBV4-2 and TRBJ2-7, with 12 positions matching TRBD2. The germline V gene has CDR1 LGHNA and CDR2 YNFKEQ. The CDR3 spans 16 residues. The ends lost 0 bases at V and 4 bases at J; junction bases unmatched: 4. The CDR3 DNA sequence: TGTGCCAGCAGCCAAGATGGGACTAGCGGGTGGTACGAGCAGTACTTC. Translating gives CASSQDGTSGWYEQYF.

The table lists this clonotype with many counts. This chain uses TRBV30 with TRBJ2-7, with D perhaps being TRBD1 or TRBD2 (5 bases each). In germline, CDR1 is GTSNPN, CDR2 SVGIG (reference sequence). The CDR3 sequence is 11 residues long. Trimming took 8 bases from V and 6 from J, leaving 14 bases between them. The CDR3 DNA follows: TGTGCCGGTTACACTGGGGGCGAGCAGTACTTC. Protein sequence: CAGYTGGEQYF.

This clonotype turned up a few times. The J gene is TRBJ1-2, the V gene TRBV6-5; D unresolved. CDR3 length equals 14 residues. The V end lost 2 bases, the J end lost 0 bases, and 7 bases lay between the germline ends. Per germline, CDR1 MNHEY and CDR2 SVGAGI. The CDR3 nucleotides are TGTGCCAGCAGTTACGATGCAACTAACTATGGCTACACCTTC. It translates to CASSYDATNYGYTF.

This clonotype was observed many times. J is TRBJ2-5 and V is TRBV4-2, with 7 bases matching TRBD2. Per the germline V gene, CDR1 is LGHNA and CDR2 is YNFKEQ. The CDR3 runs 17 residues. V lost 0 bases to trimming and J lost 4 bases; unmatched junction nucleotides: 11. This CDR3 is CASSQDSGAGAGETQYF. CDR3 DNA sequence: TGTGCCAGCAGCCAAGACTCTGGGGCGGGAGCAGGAGAGACCCAGTACTTC.

The sample holds many counts of this clonotype. J is TRBJ2-7 and V is TRBV7-2; D gene ambiguous. The CDR3 is 15 residues long. Trimming cost V 0 bases and J 7 bases, with 16 bases left between them. Germline V gene data show CDR1 as SGHTA and CDR2 as FQGNSA. The CDR3 DNA is TGTGCCAGCAGCTTAGCAGGTGCAGGTCTGTGGGAGCAGTACTTC. Translating it yields CASSLAGAGLWEQYF.

The chain has TRBV6-2 or TRBV6-3 and TRBJ2-7, with a possible D match to TRBD2 (5 bases). The V gene lost 2 bases and the J gene lost 0 bases, with 11 bases spanning the gap. CDR1 is MNHEY, CDR2 SVGEGT, per germline. The CDR3 runs to 15 residues. CDR3 amino acids: CASSYPRTLSYEQYF. The CDR3 DNA is TGTGCCAGCAGTTACCCAAGGACTCTCTCCTACGAGCAGTACTTC.

There are many counts of this clonotype. The chain is built from TRBV20-1 and TRBJ1-5; D is unresolved. CDR3 length: 13 residues. Germline CDR1 DFQATT, CDR2 SNEGSKA (reference sequence). Deletions cut 5 bases from V and 2 bases from J, with 10 bases between. CDR3 in DNA: TGCAGTGCTTTGGAGGAGGGCAATCAGCCCCAGCATTTT. It specifies CSALEEGNQPQHF.

This clonotype was found many times. A junction end diverges from the germline sequence, so it may reflect a read error. V gene TRBV27 combines with J gene TRBJ2-7; D is unresolved. The CDR3 contains 10 residues. Per the germline V gene, CDR1 is MNHEY and CDR2 is SMNVEV (reference sequence). CDR3 protein: CASGPMALNF. In DNA, the CDR3 is TGTGCCAGCGGACCCATGGCTTTAAACTTC.

This chain uses TRBV12-5 with TRBJ2-7; D uncertain. Per germline, CDR1 LGHNT and CDR2 FRNRAP. This CDR3 has 15 amino acids. Between the trimmed V and J ends, which lost 0 bases and 0 bases, there was a span of 9 bases. The CDR3 loop is CASGLVHPTSYEQYF. CDR3 bases: TGTGCTAGTGGTTTGGTACACCCAACCTCCTACGAGCAGTACTTC.

In its sample, this clonotype was seen many times. This sequence joins TRBV2 and TRBJ2-5; 8 bases are shared with TRBD2. This CDR3 has 14 amino acids. The germline CDR1 and CDR2 sequences are SNHLY and FYNNEI. The V and J ends lost 4 bases and 5 bases, in that order; junction bases with no gene match: 6. CDR3 bases: TGTGCCAGCAGTGTCAGCGGGAGTACGGAGACCCAGTACTTC. Translation: CASSVSGSTETQYF.

This clonotype was detected ten times or more. The chain uses TRBV10-3 and TRBJ1-1, with 8 positions matching TRBD1. Germline assignment: CDR1 ENHRY and CDR2 SYGVKD. This CDR3 is built from 16 residues. V lost 2 bases to trimming and J lost 5 bases; unmatched junction nucleotides: 10. The CDR3 reads CAISEPTRGRRTEAFF. The CDR3, as DNA: TGTGCCATCAGTGAGCCGACCAGGGGGCGCAGGACTGAAGCTTTCTTT.

This chain uses TRBV11-2 with TRBJ1-2; TRBD1 matches 9 bases. CDR3 length: 14 residues. Trimming at V came to 2 bases and at J to 4 bases, leaving 2 bases not matched to a gene. The germline CDR1 and CDR2 sequences are SGHAT and FQNNGV. The CDR3 here is CASSLQTGGYGYTF. As DNA, the CDR3 is TGTGCCAGCAGCTTACAGACAGGGGGCTATGGCTACACCTTC. The full variable domain, rest sourced from reference TRBV11-2 and TRBJ1-2, is EAGVAQSPRYKIIEKRQSVAFWCNPISGHATLYWYQQILGQGPKLLIQFQNNGVVDDSQLPKDRFSAERLKGVDSTLKIQPAKLEDSAVYLCASSLQTGGYGYTFGSGTRLTVV.

V and J are TRBV6-2 or TRBV6-3 and TRBJ2-7; 8 bases are shared with TRBD1. The V gene's germline CDR1 is MNHEY and CDR2 SVGEGT. The V segment lost 5 bases and the J segment 5 bases; nucleotides outside the gene matches: 11. This CDR3 has 15 amino acids. CDR3 loop: CASSGTGTGIHEQYF. The CDR3 DNA is TGTGCCAGCAGTGGAACCGGGACAGGCATCCACGAGCAGTACTTC.

This clonotype has at least ten counts. The V gene is TRBV28, the J gene TRBJ2-5; 9 bases are a match to TRBD1. Germline V gene sequence: CDR1 MDHEN, CDR2 SYDVKM. There are 15 residues in the CDR3. V lost 2 bases to trimming and J lost 7 bases; unmatched junction nucleotides: 8. This chain's CDR3 is CASSLLGTGTPTQYF. In nucleotides, the CDR3 is TGTGCCAGCAGTTTACTTGGGACAGGGACCCCGACCCAGTACTTC. The variable domain in full, with the rest retrieved from reference TRBV28 and TRBJ2-5, is DVKVTQSSRYLVKRTGEKVFLECVQDMDHENMFWYRQDPGLGLRLIYFSYDVKMKEKGDIPEGYSVSREKKERFSLILESASTNQTSMYLCASSLLGTGTPTQYFGPGTRLLVL.

This clonotype was counted a few times. This chain uses TRBV11-3 with TRBJ2-5, with D possibly being TRBD1 or TRBD2 (5 bases each). The V and J ends lost 5 bases and 3 bases respectively, with 13 bases between them. CDR1 and CDR2 (germline): SGHNT, YENEEA. This CDR3 is 14 amino acids long. In DNA, the CDR3 is TGTGCCAGCAGCCCCAGGGACGTCGAAGAGACCCAGTACTTC. This gives the protein CASSPRDVEETQYF.

The chain has TRBV12-3 or TRBV12-4 and TRBJ2-7, with D possibly being TRBD1 (5 bases). V gave up 3 bases and J gave up 2 bases, with 14 bases separating them. This CDR3 is built from 15 residues. DNA for the CDR3: TGTGCCAGCAGTTTCTCAGGGCAGAGAGCCTACGAGCAGTACTTC. The encoded protein is CASSFSGQRAYEQYF.

The chain carries TRBV19 and TRBJ2-7; D not certain. The germline CDR1 and CDR2 sequences are LNHDA and SQIVND (reference sequence). The V gene lost 5 bases and the J gene lost 2 bases, with 13 bases spanning the gap. The length of the CDR3 is 14 residues. The CDR3 sequence is CASSLQTEAYEQYF. DNA of the CDR3: TGTGCCAGTAGTCTCCAGACCGAGGCCTACGAGCAGTACTTC.

The chain joins TRBV9 to TRBJ2-7; possibly TRBD1 for D (5 bases). CDR1 and CDR2 from the germline V gene are SGDLS and YYNGEE. The CDR3 runs 15 residues. V shed 0 bases and J shed 0 bases, with 10 bases lying between them. CDR3 nucleotide sequence: TGTGCCAGCAGCGTAGTCAGGGAATCCTCCTACGAGCAGTACTTC. This codes for CASSVVRESSYEQYF.

This rearrangement joins TRBV6-2 or TRBV6-3 to TRBJ1-1; no definite D call. V lost 6 bases, J lost 1 base, and 15 bases lay in between. Germline V gene sequence: CDR1 MNHEY, CDR2 SVGEGT. The CDR3 has 15 amino acids. In nucleotides, the CDR3 is TGTGCCAGCAGCTTAGCGCCCGCCCAGAACACTGAAGCTTTCTTT. This translates into CASSLAPAQNTEAFF.

This clonotype was seen at least ten times. The CDR3: CASSPRVRGRYEQYF. CDR3 nucleotide sequence: TGTGCCAGCAGTCCCCGCGTCAGGGGAAGGTACGAGCAGTACTTC. The J gene is TRBJ2-7, the V gene TRBV28, with D possibly matching TRBD1 (6 bases). Looked up from germline, CDR1 is MDHEN and CDR2 is SYDVKM. The CDR3 length is 15 residues. With 5 bases removed from V and 4 bases from J, the gap between germline ends came to 18 bases. The complete variable domain, with remaining parts taken from reference TRBV28 and TRBJ2-7, reads DVKVTQSSRYLVKRTGEKVFLECVQDMDHENMFWYRQDPGLGLRLIYFSYDVKMKEKGDIPEGYSVSREKKERFSLILESASTNQTSMYLCASSPRVRGRYEQYFGPGTRLTVT.

The rearrangement uses TRBV7-6 and TRBJ2-5, with a possible D match to TRBD2 (6 bases). CDR1 is SGHVS, CDR2 FNYEAQ, per germline. V lost 0 bases, J lost 2 bases, and 10 bases lay in between. This CDR3 contains 15 residues. The CDR3 spells CASSLARGIQETQYF. The CDR3 DNA reads TGTGCCAGCAGCTTAGCCCGGGGGATTCAAGAGACCCAGTACTTC.

The chain uses TRBV12-3 or TRBV12-4 and TRBJ2-7; a possible D gene is TRBD2 (6 bases). The CDR3 extends over 16 amino acids. V lost 0 bases and J lost 3, with 15 bases in between. The CDR3 sequence is CASSLAQDSGLYEQYF. The CDR3 bases are TGTGCCAGCAGTTTAGCGCAGGATAGCGGACTCTACGAGCAGTACTTC.